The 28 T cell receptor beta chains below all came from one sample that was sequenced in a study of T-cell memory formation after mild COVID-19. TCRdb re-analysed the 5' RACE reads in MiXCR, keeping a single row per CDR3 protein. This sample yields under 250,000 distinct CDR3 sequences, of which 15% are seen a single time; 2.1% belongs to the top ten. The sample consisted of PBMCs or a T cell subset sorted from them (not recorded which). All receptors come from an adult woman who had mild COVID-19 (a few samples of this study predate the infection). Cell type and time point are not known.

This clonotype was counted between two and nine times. The CDR3 loop is CAWSVRGSSYEQYF. The CDR3 coding sequence is TGTGCCTGGAGTGTACGGGGGAGCTCCTACGAGCAGTACTTC. The chain is built from TRBV30 and TRBJ2-7; D is perhaps TRBD2 (6 bases). This CDR3 has 14 residues. The germline V gene encodes CDR1 GTSNPN and CDR2 SVGIG (reference sequence). The V end was cut by 0 bases, the J end by 0 bases, with 9 bases between.

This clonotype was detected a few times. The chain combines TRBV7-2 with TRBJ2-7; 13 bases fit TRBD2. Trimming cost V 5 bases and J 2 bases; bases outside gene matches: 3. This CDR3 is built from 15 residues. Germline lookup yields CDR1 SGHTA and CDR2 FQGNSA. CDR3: CASSRTSGSAYEQYF. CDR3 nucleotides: TGTGCCAGCAGCAGGACTAGCGGGAGTGCCTACGAGCAGTACTTC.

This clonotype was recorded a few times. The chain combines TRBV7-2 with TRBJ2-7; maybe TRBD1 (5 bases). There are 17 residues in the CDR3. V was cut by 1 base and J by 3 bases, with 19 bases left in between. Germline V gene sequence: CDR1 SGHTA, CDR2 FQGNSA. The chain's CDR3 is CASSLGQVQGRDYEQYF. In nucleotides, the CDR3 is TGTGCCAGCAGCTTAGGTCAGGTGCAGGGTAGGGACTACGAGCAGTACTTC.

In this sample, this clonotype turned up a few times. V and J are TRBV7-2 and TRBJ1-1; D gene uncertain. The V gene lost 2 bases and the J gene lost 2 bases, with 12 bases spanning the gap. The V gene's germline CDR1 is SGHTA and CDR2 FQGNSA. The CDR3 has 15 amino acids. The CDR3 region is CASSLLYRANTEAFF. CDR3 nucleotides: TGTGCCAGCAGCTTACTGTACCGGGCCAACACTGAAGCTTTCTTT. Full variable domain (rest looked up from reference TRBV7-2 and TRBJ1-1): GAGVSQSPSNKVTEKGKDVELRCDPISGHTALYWYRQSLGQGLEFLIYFQGNSAPDKSGLPSDRFSAERTGGSVSTLTIQRTQQEDSAVYLCASSLLYRANTEAFFGQGTRLTVV.

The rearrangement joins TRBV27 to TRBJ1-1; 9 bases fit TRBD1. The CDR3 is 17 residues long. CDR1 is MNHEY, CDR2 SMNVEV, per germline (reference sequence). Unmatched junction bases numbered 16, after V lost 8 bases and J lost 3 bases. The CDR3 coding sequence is TGTGCCAGCGGGACAGGGAGAATGCCGCTTGAGTACACTGAAGCTTTCTTT. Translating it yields CASGTGRMPLEYTEAFF.

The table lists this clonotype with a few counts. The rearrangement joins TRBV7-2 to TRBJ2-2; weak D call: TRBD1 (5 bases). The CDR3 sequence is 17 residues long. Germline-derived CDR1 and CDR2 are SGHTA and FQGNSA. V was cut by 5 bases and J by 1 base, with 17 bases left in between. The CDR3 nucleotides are TGTGCCAGCAGCCCGAGGAATCCAGGGATGAACACCGGGGAGCTGTTTTTT. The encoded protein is CASSPRNPGMNTGELFF.

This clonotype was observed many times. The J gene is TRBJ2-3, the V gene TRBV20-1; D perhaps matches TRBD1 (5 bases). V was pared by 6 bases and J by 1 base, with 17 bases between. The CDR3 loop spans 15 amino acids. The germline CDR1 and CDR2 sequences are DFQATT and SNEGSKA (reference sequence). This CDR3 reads CSAQTARVGTDTQYF. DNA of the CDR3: TGCAGTGCCCAGACGGCCAGGGTTGGCACAGATACGCAGTATTTT.

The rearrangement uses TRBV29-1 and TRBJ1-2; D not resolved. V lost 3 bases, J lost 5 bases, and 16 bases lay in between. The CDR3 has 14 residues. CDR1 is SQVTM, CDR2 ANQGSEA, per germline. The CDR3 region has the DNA TGCAGCGTTGAGACGGGCCTGGGTGGGTATGGCTACACCTTC. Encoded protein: CSVETGLGGYGYTF. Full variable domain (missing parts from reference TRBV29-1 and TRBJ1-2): SAVISQKPSRDICQRGTSLTIQCQVDSQVTMMFWYRQQPGQSLTLIATANQGSEATYESGFVIDKFPISRPNLTFSTLTVSNMSPEDSSIYLCSVETGLGGYGYTFGSGTRLTVV.

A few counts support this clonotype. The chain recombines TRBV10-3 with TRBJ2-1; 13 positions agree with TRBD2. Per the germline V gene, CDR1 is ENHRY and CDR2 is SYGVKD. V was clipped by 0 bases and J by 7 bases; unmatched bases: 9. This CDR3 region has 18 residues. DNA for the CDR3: TGTGCCATCAGTGAGTCCTTTACTAGCGGGGGGGCCGGTAATGAGCAGTTCTTC. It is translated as CAISESFTSGGAGNEQFF.

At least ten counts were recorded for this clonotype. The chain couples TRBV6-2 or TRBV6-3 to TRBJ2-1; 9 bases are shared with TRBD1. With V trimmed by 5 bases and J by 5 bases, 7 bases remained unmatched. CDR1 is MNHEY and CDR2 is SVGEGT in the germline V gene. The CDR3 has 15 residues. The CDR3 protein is CASSARGQGNNEQFF. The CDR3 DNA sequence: TGTGCCAGCAGTGCCCGGGGACAGGGAAACAATGAGCAGTTCTTC.

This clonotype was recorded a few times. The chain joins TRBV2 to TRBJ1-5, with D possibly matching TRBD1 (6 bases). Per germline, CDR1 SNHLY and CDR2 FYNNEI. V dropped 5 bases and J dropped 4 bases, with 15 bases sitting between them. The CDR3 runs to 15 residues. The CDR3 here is CASSRSYQGNQPQHF. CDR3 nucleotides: TGTGCCAGCAGTCGATCGTATCAGGGGAATCAGCCCCAGCATTTT.

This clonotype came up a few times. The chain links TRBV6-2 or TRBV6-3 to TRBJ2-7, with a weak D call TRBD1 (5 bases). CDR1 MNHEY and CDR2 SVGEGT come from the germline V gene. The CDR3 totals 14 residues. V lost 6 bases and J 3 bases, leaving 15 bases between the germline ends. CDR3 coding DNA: TGTGCCAGCAGACCTCCGACAGCCAACTACGAGCAGTACTTC. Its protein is CASRPPTANYEQYF.

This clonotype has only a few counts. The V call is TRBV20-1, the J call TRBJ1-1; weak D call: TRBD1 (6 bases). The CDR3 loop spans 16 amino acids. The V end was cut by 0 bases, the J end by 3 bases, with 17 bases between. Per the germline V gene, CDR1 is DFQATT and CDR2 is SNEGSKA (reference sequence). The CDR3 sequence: CSAREANRVTYTEAFF. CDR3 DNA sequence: TGCAGTGCTAGAGAAGCGAACAGGGTTACGTACACTGAAGCTTTCTTT.

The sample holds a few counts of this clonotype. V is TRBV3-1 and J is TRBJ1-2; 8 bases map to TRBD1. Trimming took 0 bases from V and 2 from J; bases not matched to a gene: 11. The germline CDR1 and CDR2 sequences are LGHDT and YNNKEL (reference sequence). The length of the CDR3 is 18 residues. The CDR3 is CASSQDRTGWIRNYGYTF. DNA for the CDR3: TGTGCCAGCAGCCAAGATCGGACAGGGTGGATTAGAAACTATGGCTACACCTTC.

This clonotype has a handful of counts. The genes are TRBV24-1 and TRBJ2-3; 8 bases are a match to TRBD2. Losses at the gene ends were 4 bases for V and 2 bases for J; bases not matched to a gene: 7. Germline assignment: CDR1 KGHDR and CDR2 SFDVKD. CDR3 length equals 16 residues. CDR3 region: CATSDPGTSPTDTQYF. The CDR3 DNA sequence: TGTGCCACCAGTGACCCCGGGACTAGTCCCACAGATACGCAGTATTTT.

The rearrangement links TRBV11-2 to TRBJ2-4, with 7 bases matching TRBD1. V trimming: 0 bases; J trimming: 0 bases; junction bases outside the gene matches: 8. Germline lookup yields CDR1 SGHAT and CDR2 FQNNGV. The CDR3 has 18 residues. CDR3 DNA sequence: TGTGCCAGCAGCTTAGACCCGACAGGGAGCCTAGCCAAAAACATTCAGTACTTC. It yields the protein CASSLDPTGSLAKNIQYF.

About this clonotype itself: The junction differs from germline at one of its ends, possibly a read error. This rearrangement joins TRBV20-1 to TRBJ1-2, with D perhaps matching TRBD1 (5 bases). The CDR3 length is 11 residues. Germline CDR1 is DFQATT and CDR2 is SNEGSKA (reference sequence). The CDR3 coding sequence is TGCAGTGCTAGACGACAGAACTATGGCTTCTTC. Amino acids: CSARRQNYGFF.

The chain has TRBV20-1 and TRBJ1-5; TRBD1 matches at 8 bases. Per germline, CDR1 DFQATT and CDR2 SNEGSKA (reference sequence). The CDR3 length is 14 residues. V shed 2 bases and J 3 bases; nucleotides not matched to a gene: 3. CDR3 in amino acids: CSARQGAYNQPQHF. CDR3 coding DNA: TGCAGTGCTAGACAGGGGGCCTACAATCAGCCCCAGCATTTT.

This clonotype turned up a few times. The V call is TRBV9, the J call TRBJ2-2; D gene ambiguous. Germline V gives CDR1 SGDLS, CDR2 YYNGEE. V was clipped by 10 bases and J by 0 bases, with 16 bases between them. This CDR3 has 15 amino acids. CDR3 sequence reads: CACSTKASNTGELFF. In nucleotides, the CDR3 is TGTGCCTGTTCAACCAAGGCCTCGAACACCGGGGAGCTGTTTTTT.

For the CDR3, the DNA is TGCAGTGCTAGAAACCCGCCGAACACTGAAGCTTTCTTT. Residues: CSARNPPNTEAFF. The V and J genes are TRBV20-1 and TRBJ1-1; D remains unclear. CDR3 length: 13 amino acids. Germline V gives CDR1 DFQATT, CDR2 SNEGSKA (reference sequence). With 2 bases removed from V and 1 base from J, the gap between germline ends came to 8 bases.

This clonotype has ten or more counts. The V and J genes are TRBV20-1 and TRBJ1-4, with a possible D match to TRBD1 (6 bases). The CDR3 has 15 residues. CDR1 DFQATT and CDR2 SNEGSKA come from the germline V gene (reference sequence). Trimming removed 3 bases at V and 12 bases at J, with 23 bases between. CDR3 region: CSASAPRQAEGQLFF. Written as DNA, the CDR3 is TGCAGTGCTAGCGCCCCCAGACAGGCCGAGGGACAACTGTTTTTT.

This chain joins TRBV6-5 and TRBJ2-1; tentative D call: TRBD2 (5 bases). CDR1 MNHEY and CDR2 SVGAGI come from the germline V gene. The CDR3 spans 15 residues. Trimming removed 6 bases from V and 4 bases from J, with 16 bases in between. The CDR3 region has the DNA TGTGCCAGCAGCACCCCGGGGTTGAGGTACAATGAGCAGTTCTTC. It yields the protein CASSTPGLRYNEQFF.

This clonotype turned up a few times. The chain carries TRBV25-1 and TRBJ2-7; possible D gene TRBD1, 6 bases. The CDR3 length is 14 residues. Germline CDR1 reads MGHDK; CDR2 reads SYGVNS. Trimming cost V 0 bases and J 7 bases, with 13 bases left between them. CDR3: CASSEYQGMGEQYF. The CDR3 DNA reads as TGTGCCAGCAGTGAATATCAGGGGATGGGAGAGCAGTACTTC.

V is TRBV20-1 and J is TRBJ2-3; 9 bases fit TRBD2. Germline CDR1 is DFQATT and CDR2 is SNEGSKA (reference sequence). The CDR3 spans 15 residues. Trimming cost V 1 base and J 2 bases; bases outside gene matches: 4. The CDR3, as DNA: TGCAGTGCTAGAGCTGGCGGGAGGGACACAGATACGCAGTATTTT. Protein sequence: CSARAGGRDTDTQYF.

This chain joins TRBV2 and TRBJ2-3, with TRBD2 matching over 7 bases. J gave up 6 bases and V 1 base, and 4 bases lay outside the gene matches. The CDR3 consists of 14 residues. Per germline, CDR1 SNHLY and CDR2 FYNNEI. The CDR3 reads CASSEVGGRDTQYF. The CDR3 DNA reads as TGTGCCAGCAGTGAAGTGGGAGGGCGCGATACGCAGTATTTT.

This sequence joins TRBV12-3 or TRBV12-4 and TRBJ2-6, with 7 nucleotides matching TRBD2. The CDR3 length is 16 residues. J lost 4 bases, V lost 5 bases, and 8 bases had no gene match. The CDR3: CASSPRGSTGANVLTF. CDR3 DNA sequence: TGTGCCAGCAGTCCGCGGGGGTCTACGGGGGCCAACGTCCTGACTTTC.

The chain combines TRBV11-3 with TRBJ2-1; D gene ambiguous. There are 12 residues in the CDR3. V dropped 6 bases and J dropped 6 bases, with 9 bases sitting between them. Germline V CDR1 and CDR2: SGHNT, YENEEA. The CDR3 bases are TGTGCCAGCAGTTCAGTAAGCAATGAGCAGTTCTTC. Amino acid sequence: CASSSVSNEQFF.

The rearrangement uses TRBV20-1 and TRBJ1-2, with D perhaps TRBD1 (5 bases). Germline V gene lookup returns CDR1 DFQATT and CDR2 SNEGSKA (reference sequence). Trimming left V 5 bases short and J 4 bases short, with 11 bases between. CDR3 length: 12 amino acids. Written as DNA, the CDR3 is TGCAGTGCTCACGGTGGGGCCTATGGCTACACCTTC. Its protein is CSAHGGAYGYTF.